These 9 T cell receptor beta chains came from one sample sequenced in a study of cytomegalovirus exposure and HLA in healthy donors. PCR amplification relied on 60 Vbeta primers (plus 13 Jbeta primers). TCRdb's copy holds only in-frame clones and misses some; the assay was immunoSEQ multiplex PCR. This table has 110,000 or so clones, 82% appearing once. The sample taken for sequencing was PBMCs. The receptors come from a woman under 30 in good health and CMV-seronegative.

This clone was seen a handful of times. This rearrangement joins TRBV6-5 to TRBJ1-1; no clear D. This CDR3 contains 12 residues. V lost 6 bases to trimming and J lost 7 bases, with 12 bases between them. The germline CDR1 and CDR2 sequences are MNHEY and SVGAGI. CDR3 protein: CASSLRGIEAFF. In DNA form, the CDR3 reads TGTGCCAGCAGCCTCCGGGGTATTGAAGCTTTCTTT.

This chain joins TRBV19 and TRBJ2-1, with 10 bases that match TRBD1. Germline loops: CDR1 LNHDA, CDR2 SQIVND (reference sequence). The trim removed 6 bases at V and 5 bases at J, leaving 4 bases unmatched. This CDR3 region has 14 residues. This CDR3 reads CASSAGTGDNEQFF. CDR3 in DNA: TGTGCCAGTAGCGCCGGGACAGGGGACAATGAGCAGTTCTTC.

CDR3 in DNA: TGCGCCAGCAGCCAAGAGTATTATTGGGCAGGCAGCACAGATACGCAGTATTTT. This encodes CASSQEYYWAGSTDTQYF. This sequence joins TRBV4-3 and TRBJ2-3; D is undetermined. Trimming removed 0 bases at V and 0 bases at J, with 16 bases between. The CDR3 has 18 amino acids. Germline values: CDR1 LGHNA, CDR2 YSLEER.

The chain recombines TRBV29-1 with TRBJ1-1; a possible D gene is TRBD1 (5 bases). V lost 0 bases to trimming and J lost 6 bases, with 11 bases between them. Germline-derived CDR1 and CDR2 are SQVTM and ANQGSEA. The CDR3 sequence is 13 residues long. The CDR3 DNA reads as TGCAGCGTTGAAGAAGCGCAAGGGGCTGAAGCTTTCTTT. This translates into CSVEEAQGAEAFF.

This chain connects TRBV4-2 to TRBJ2-3; possibly TRBD1 for D (5 bases). The germline V gene has CDR1 LGHNA and CDR2 YNFKEQ. The germline V and J ends were trimmed by 0 bases and 1 base, with 8 bases remaining between them. CDR3 size: 15 residues. The CDR3 is CASSQEGLGTDTQYF. As DNA, the CDR3 is TGTGCCAGCAGCCAAGAGGGGCTAGGCACAGATACGCAGTATTTT.

This rearrangement joins TRBV4-1 to TRBJ2-3; possible D gene TRBD2, 7 bases. V was pared by 1 base and J by 1 base, with 9 bases between. The CDR3 contains 15 residues. CDR1 is MGHRA, CDR2 YSYEKL, per germline. The CDR3 DNA follows: TGCGCCAGCAGCCAAGTGGGGGGGCGCACAGATACGCAGTATTTT. This encodes CASSQVGGRTDTQYF.

The chain uses TRBV7-9 and TRBJ2-3; D is perhaps TRBD2 (7 bases). Per germline, CDR1 SEHNR and CDR2 FQNEAQ (reference sequence). V was cut by 1 base and J by 2 bases, with 13 bases left in between. The CDR3 totals 16 residues. The CDR3 is CASSLGAGAFTDTQYF. CDR3 DNA: TGTGCCAGCAGCTTAGGGGCGGGGGCTTTCACAGATACGCAGTATTTT.

The chain links TRBV7-9 to TRBJ1-2; the D gene is possibly TRBD1 (6 bases). Germline CDR1 is SEHNR and CDR2 is FQNEAQ (reference sequence). The CDR3 length is 15 residues. Trimming cost V 1 base and J 5 bases, with 14 bases left between them. CDR3 nucleotides: TGTGCCAGCAGCTTAGGTAGGGGGACGTGGTATGGCTACACCTTC. Its protein product is CASSLGRGTWYGYTF.

This clone was detected only a few times. The chain has TRBV27 and TRBJ2-3; 7 bases map to TRBD2. This CDR3 comprises 18 residues. The V and J ends lost 3 bases and 2 bases, in that order; junction bases with no gene match: 14. Germline-derived CDR1 and CDR2 are MNHEY and SMNVEV (reference sequence). CDR3 bases: TGTGCCAGCAGTTTTCTAGGTGGGCTAGCGGAAATCACAGATACGCAGTATTTT. Translated: CASSFLGGLAEITDTQYF.